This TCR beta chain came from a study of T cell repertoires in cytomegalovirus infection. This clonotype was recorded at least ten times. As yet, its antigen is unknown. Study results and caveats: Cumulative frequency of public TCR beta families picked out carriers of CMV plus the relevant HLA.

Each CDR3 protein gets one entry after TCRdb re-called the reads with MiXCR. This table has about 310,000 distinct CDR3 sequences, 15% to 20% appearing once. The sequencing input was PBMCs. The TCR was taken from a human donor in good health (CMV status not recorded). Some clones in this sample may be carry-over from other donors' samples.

CDR3 sequence (DNA): TGTGCCAGCAGCTTAGGTCAGGGTACCATAGAAGCTTTCTTT. It yields the protein CASSLGQGTIEAFF. The chain has TRBV7-2 and TRBJ1-1; possibly TRBD1 for D (5 bases). This CDR3 contains 14 residues. V lost 1 base, J lost 8 bases, and 14 bases lay in between. CDR1 SGHTA and CDR2 FQGNSA come from the germline V gene.